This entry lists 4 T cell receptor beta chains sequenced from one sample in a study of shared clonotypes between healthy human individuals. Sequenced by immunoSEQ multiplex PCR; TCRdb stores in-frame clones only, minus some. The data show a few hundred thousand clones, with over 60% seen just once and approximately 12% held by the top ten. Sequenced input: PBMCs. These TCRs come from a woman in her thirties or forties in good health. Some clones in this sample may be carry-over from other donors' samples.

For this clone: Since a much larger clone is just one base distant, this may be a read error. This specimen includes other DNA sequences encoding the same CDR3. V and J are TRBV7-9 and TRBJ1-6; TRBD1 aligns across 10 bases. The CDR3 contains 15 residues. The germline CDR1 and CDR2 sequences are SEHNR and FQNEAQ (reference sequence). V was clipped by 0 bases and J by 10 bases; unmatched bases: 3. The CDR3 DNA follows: TGTGCCAGCAGCTTAGCGGGGACAGGGGAATCACCCCTCCACTTT. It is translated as CASSLAGTGESPLHF.

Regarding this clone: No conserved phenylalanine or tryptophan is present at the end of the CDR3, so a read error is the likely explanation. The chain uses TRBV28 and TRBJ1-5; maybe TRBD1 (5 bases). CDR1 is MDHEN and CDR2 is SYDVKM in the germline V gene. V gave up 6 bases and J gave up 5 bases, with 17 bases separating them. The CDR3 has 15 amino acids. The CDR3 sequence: CASSLGGVGDQPQHL. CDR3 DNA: TGTGCCAGCAGCTTAGGCGGCGTGGGGGATCAGCCCCAGCATCTT.

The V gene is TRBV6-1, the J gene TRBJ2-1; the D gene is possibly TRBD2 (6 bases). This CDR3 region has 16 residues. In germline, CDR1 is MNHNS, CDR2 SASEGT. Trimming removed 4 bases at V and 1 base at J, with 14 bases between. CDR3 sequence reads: CASSGSRGGSYNEQFF. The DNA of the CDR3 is TGTGCCAGCAGTGGCTCGCGGGGAGGTTCCTACAATGAGCAGTTCTTC.

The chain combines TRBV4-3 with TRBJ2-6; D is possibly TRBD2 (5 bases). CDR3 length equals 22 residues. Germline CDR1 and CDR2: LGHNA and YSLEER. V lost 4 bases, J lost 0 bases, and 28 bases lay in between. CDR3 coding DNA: TGCGCCAGCAGCCCGACCGTACGCACACGAGGACTTATAGACTCTGGGGCCAACGTCCTGACTTTC. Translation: CASSPTVRTRGLIDSGANVLTF.